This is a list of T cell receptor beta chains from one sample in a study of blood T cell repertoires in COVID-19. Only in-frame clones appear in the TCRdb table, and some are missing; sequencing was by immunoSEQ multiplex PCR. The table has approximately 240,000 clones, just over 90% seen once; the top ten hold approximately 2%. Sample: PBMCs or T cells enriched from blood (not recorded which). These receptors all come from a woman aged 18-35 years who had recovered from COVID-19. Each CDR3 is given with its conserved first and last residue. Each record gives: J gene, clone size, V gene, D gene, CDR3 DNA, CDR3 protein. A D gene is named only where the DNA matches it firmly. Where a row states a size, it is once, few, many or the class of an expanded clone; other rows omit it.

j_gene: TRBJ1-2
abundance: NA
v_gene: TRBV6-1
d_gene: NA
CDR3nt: TGTGCCAGCAGTGAGACAGGTGGCTACACCTTC
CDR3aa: CASSETGGYTF

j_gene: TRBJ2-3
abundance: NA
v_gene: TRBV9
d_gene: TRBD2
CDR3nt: TGTGCCAGCAGTCTAGCGGGAGAAGGGACAGATACGCAGTATTTT
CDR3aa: CASSLAGEGTDTQYF

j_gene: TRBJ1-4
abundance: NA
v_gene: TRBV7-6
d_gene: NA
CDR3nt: TGTGCCAGCAGCCAAGAGGGTGAAAAACTGTTTTTT
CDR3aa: CASSQEGEKLFF

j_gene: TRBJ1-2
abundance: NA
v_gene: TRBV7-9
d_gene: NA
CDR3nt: TGTGCCAGCAGCTTACCGCAGGGCAAGTACACCTTC
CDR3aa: CASSLPQGKYTF

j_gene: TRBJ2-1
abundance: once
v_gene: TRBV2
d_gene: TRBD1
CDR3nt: TGTGCCAGCACCTTTGACAGGGGGCCCCTCAATGAGCAGTTCTTC
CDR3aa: CASTFDRGPLNEQFF

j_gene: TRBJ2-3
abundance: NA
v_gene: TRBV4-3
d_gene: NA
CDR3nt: TGCGCCAGCAGCCAAGGGGCAGGCACAGATACGCAGTATTTT
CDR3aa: CASSQGAGTDTQYF

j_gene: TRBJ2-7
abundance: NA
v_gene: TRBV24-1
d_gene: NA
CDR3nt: TGTGCCACCAGTGATTTACAGTCCTACGAGCAGTACTTC
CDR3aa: CATSDLQSYEQYF

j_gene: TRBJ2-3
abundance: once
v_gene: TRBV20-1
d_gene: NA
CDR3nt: TGCAGTGCTAGTATCCAAACAGATACGCAGTATTTT
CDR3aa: CSASIQTDTQYF

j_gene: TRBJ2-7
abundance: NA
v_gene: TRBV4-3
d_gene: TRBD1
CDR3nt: TGCGCCAGCAGCGCAGGGGGCGATTACGAGCAGTACTTC
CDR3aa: CASSAGGDYEQYF

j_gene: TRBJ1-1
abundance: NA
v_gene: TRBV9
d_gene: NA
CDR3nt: TGTGCCAGCAGCTCTAGATTGAACACTGAAGCTTTCTTT
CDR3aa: CASSSRLNTEAFF

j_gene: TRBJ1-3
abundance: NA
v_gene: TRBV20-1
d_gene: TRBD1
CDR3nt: TGCAGTGCAAGTTGGGGACAGGGGGCCGGAAACACCATATATTTT
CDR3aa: CSASWGQGAGNTIYF

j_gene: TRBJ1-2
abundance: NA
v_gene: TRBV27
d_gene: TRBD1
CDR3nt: TGTGCCAGCAGCGGACAGGGCCCCGACTCTAACTATGGCTACACCTTC
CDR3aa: CASSGQGPDSNYGYTF

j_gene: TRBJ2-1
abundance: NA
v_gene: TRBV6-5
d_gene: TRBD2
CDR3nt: TGTGCCAGCGAGACTAGCGGTGAAGGTGAGCAGTTCTTC
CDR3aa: CASETSGEGEQFF

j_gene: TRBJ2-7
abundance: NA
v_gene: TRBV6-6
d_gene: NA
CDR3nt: TGTGCCAGCAGTTACATGAGGAGCTCCTACGAGCAGTACTTC
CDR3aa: CASSYMRSSYEQYF

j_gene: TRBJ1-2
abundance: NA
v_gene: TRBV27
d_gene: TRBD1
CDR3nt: TGTGCCAGCAGCCTCACCGGACAGGGGAGGTATGGCTACACCTTC
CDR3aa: CASSLTGQGRYGYTF

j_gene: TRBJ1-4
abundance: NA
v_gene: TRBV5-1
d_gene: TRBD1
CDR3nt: TGCGCCAGCAGCGTGGGACAGGGAAACGAAAAACTGTTTTTT
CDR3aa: CASSVGQGNEKLFF

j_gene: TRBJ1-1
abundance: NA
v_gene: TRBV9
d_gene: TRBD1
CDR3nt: TGTGCCAGCAGCGTATGGACAGGGGCTCTGACTGAAGCTTTCTTT
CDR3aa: CASSVWTGALTEAFF

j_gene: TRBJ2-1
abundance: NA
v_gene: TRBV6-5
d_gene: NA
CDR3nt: TGTGCCAGCGTCTCGGGACTCCACAATGAGCAGTTCTTC
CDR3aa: CASVSGLHNEQFF

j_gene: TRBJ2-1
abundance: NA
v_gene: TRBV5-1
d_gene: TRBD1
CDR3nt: TGCGCCAGCAGCATCAGACAGGGGGAGCAGTTCTTC
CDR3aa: CASSIRQGEQFF

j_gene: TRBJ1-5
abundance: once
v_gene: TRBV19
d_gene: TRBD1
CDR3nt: TGTGCCAGTAGTATGGGGACAGCAAGCAATCAGCCCCAGCATTTT
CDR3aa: CASSMGTASNQPQHF

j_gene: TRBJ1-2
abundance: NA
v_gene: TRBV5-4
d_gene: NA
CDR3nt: TGTGCCAGCTTTCCAGGGCAGGGCTATGGCTACACCTTC
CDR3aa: CASFPGQGYGYTF

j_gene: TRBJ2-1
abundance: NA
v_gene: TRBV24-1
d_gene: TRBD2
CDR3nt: TGTGCCACCAGTGACGCGGGACTAGCGTTGGAGAATGAGCAGTTCTTC
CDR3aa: CATSDAGLALENEQFF

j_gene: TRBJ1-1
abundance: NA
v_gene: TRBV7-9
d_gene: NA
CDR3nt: TGTGCCAGCAGCTTAGCCGGAGATGAAGCTTTCTTT
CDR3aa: CASSLAGDEAFF

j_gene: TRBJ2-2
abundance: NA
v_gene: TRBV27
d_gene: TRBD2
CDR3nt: TGTGCCAGCAGCCCCCTCGGGAGGGGGAACACCGGGGAGCTGTTTTTT
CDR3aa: CASSPLGRGNTGELFF

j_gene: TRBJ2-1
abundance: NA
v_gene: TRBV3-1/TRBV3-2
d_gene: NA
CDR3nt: TGTGCCAGCAGCCCAAAAGGGGAAGGGGAGCAGTTCTTC
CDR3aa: CASSPKGEGEQFF

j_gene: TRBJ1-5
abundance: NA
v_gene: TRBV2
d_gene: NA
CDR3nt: TGTGCCAGCAGTGAAGGGGCCAACAGGGCTCAGCCCCAGCATTTT
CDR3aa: CASSEGANRAQPQHF

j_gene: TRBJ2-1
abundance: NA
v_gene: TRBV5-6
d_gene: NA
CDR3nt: TGTGCCAGCAGCAGCCGGTTGGGGGCCAATGAGCAGTTCTTC
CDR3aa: CASSSRLGANEQFF

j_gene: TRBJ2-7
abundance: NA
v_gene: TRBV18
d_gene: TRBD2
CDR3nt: TGTGCCAGCTCACGCGGACTAGCGGCCGAGCAGTACTTC
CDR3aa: CASSRGLAAEQYF

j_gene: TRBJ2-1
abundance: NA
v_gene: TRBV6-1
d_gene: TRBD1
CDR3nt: TGTGCCAGCAGTGACGGGACAGGGGGTATCAATGAGCAGTTCTTC
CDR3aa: CASSDGTGGINEQFF

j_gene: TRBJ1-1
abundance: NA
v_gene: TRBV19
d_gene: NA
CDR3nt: TGTGCCAGTAGTATTGGGGCAATCGGCACTGAAGCTTTCTTT
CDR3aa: CASSIGAIGTEAFF

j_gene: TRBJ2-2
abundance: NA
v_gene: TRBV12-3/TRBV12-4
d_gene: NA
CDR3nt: TGTGCCAGCAGTTTATCCCCGGCCGGGGAGCTGTTTTTT
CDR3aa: CASSLSPAGELFF

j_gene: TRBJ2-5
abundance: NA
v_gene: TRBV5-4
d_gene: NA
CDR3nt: TGTGCCAGCAGCCGTACTAGCAGGAAGACCCAGTACTTC
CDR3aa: CASSRTSRKTQYF

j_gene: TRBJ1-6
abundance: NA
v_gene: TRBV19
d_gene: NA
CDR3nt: TGTGCCAGTACTACGACCAGGGCACCCCTCCACTTT
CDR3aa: CASTTTRAPLHF

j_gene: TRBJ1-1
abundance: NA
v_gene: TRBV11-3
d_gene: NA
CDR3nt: TGTGCCAGCAGCTTAGATACGGTGAACACTGAAGCTTTCTTT
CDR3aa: CASSLDTVNTEAFF

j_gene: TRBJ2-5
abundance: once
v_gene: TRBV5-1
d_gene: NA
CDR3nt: TGCGCCAGCAGCGGGCTCAGGGCCCGGGAGACCCAGTACTTC
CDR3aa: CASSGLRARETQYF

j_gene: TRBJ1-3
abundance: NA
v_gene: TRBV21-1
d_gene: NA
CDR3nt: TGTGCCAGCAGCAAAAAAGATACCCGGGACACCATATATTTT
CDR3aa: CASSKKDTRDTIYF

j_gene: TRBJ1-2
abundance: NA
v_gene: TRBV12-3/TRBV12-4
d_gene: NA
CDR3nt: TGTGCCAGCAGCCGTGACAGGCTATATGGCTACACCTTC
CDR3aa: CASSRDRLYGYTF

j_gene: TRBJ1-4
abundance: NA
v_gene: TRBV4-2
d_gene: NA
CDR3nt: TGTGCCAGCAGCCAAGATCGCGACAGAACTGGGGAAAAACTGTTTTTT
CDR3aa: CASSQDRDRTGEKLFF

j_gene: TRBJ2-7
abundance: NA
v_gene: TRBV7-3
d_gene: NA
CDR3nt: TGTGCCAGCAGCTTAACTGGGGCAGTCATGGACGAGCAGTACTTC
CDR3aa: CASSLTGAVMDEQYF

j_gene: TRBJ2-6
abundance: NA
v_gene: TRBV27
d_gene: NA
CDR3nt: TGTGCCAGCACCTCGGACCCAGGGGCAGGGGCCAACGTCCTGACTTTC
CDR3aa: CASTSDPGAGANVLTF

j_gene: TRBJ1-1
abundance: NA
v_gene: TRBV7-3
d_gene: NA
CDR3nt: TGTGCCAGCAGCCTAGGACATCTTAACACTGAAGCTTTCTTT
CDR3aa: CASSLGHLNTEAFF

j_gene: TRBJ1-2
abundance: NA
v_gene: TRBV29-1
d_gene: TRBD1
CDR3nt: TGCAGCGTTGTAGGGGGCCATGGCTACACCTTC
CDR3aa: CSVVGGHGYTF

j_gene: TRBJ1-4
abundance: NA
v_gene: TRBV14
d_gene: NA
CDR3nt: TGTGCCAGCAGCCGGGGGGTTGGGGAAAAACTGTTTTTT
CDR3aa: CASSRGVGEKLFF

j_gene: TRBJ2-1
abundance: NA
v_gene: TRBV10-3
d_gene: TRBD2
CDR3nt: TGTGCCGTCCGAGATAGCGGGAGGCAGGCCTACAATGAGCAGTTCTTC
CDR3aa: CAVRDSGRQAYNEQFF

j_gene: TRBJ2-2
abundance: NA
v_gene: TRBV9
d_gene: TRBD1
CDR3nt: TGTGCCAGCAGCCACTCTAGCCAGACAGGGTATGATAGCGGGGAGCTGTTTTTT
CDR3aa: CASSHSSQTGYDSGELFF

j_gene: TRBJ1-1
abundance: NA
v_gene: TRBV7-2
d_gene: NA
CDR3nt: TGTGCCAGCGGCTTTGCGGGGGGCACTGAAGCTTTCTTT
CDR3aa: CASGFAGGTEAFF

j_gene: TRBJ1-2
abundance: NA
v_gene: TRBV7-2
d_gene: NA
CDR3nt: TGTGCCAGCTCCCCAGGGGTTGGCTATGGCTACACCTTC
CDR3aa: CASSPGVGYGYTF

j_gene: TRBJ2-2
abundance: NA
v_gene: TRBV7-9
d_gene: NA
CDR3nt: TGTGCCAGCAGCTTAGTCTCCGGGGAGCTGTTTTTT
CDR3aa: CASSLVSGELFF

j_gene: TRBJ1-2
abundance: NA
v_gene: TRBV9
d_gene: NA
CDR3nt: TGTGCCAGCAGCCCAAGCCCCGGGACAAGATATTATGGCTACACCTTC
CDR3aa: CASSPSPGTRYYGYTF